One TCR beta chain is described in this entry. Its antigen is unknown. The source of the sample is a study of identifying expanded T cells in peripheral blood. The CDR3 extends over 13 amino acids. Germline values: CDR1 SGHNT, CDR2 YYREEE (reference sequence). Trimming pared 4 bases from V and 9 bases from J, leaving 14 bases between. The study, taken as a whole, reports: Technical replicates showed about 1.2 changed clones; two weeks approximately 16; four weeks 19. Clone count variance between two-week samples rose with total template count.

No infections or other immune events were documented during collection. Generated by immunoSEQ multiplex PCR, the TCRdb table keeps only in-frame clones and is missing some. The repertoire consists of roughly 86,000 clones, with roughly 85% occurring once and the leading ten covering roughly 4.1%. The chain employs TRBV5-4 and TRBJ2-1; TRBD2 is a possible D gene (6 bases). The material sequenced was blood. This clonotype was obtained from a person aged 18 to 70 in good health. The CDR3, as DNA: TGTGCCAGCAGCCCTGCGGGGTCAGGTGAGCAGTTCTTC. Translating gives CASSPAGSGEQFF.